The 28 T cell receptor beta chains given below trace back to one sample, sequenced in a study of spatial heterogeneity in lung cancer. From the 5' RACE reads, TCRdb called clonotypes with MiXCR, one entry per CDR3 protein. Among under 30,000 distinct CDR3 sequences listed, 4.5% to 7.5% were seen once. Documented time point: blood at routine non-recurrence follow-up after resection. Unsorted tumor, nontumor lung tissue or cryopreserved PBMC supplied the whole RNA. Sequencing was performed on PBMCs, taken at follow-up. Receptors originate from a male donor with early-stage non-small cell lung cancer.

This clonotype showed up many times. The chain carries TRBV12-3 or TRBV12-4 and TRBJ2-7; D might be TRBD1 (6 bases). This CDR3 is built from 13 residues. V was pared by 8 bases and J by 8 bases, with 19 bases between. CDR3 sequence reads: CASRRTGMVKQYV. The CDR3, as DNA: TGTGCCAGCCGAAGAACAGGGATGGTTAAGCAGTACGTC.

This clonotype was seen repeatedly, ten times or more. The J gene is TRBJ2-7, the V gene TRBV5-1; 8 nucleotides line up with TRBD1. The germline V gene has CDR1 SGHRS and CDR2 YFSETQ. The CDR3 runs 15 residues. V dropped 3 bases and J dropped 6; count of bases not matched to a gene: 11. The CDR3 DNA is TGCGCCAGCAGCTCGATCATTGGACAGGGTATCGAGCAGTACTTC. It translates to CASSSIIGQGIEQYF.

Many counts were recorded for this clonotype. CDR3 loop: CSASDPNQPQHF. CDR3 in DNA: TGCAGCGCTTCCGACCCGAATCAGCCCCAGCATTTT. V usage is TRBV29-1 and J usage is TRBJ1-5, with D hard to call. The CDR3 sequence is 12 residues long. The V end was cut by 7 bases, the J end by 4 bases, with 11 bases between. Germline CDR1 is SQVTM and CDR2 is ANQGSEA.

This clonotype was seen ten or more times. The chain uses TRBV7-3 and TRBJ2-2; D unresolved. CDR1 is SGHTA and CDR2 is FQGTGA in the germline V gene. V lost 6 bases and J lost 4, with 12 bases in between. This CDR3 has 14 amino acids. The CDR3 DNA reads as TGTGCCAGCAGAAGAACTCGGACCACCGGGGAGCTGTTTTTT. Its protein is CASRRTRTTGELFF.

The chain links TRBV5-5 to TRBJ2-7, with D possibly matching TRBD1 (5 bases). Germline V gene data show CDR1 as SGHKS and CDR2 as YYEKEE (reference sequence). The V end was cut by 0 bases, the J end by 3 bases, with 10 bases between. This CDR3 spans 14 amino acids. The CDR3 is CASSLGQLNYEQYV. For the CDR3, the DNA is TGTGCCAGCAGCTTGGGACAGCTGAACTACGAGCAGTACGTC.

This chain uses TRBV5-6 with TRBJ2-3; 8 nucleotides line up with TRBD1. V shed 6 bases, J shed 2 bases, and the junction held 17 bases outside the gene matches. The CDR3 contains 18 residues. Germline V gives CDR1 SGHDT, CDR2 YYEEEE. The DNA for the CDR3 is TGTGCCAGCACTATCCAGGGGGCACGGGTATGGATCACAGATACGCAGTATTTT. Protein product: CASTIQGARVWITDTQYF.

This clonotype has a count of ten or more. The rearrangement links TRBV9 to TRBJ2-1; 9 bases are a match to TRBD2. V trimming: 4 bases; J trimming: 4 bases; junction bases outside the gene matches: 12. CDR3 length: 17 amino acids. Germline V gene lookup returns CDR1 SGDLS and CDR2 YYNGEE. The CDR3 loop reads CASSPRPLAGLYNEQFF. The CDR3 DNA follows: TGTGCCAGCAGCCCCCGCCCTCTAGCGGGATTATACAATGAGCAGTTCTTC. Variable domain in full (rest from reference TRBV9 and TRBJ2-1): DSGVTQTPKHLITATGQRVTLRCSPRSGDLSVYWYQQSLDQGLQFLIQYYNGEERAKGNILERFSAQQFPDLHSELNLSSLELGDSALYFCASSPRPLAGLYNEQFFGPGTRLTVL.

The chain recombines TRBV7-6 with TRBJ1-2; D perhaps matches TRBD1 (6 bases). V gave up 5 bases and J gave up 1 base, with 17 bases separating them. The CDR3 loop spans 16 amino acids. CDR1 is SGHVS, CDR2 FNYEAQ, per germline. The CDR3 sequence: CASSGGAEQLNYGYTF. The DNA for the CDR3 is TGTGCCAGCAGCGGGGGGGCGGAACAACTTAACTATGGCTACACCTTC.

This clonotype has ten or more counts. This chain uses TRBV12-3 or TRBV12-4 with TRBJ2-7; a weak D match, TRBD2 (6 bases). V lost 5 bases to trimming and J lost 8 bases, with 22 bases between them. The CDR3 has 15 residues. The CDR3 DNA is TGTGCCAGCAGTAGGGGCGGTAGCGGACCTGGAAAGCAGTACGTC. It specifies CASSRGGSGPGKQYV.

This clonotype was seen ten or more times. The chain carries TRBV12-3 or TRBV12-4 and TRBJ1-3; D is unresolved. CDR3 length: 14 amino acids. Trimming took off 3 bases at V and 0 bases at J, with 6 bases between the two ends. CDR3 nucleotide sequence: TGTGCCAGCAGTTTTACCTACTCTGGAAACACCATATATTTT. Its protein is CASSFTYSGNTIYF.

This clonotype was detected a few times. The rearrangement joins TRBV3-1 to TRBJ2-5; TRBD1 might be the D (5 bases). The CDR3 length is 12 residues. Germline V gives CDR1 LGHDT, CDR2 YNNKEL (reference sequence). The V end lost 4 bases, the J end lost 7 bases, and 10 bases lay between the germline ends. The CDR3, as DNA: TGTGCCAGCAGCCGACAGACGCCGACCCAGTACTTC. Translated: CASSRQTPTQYF.

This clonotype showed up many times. The chain's CDR3 is CASSDPGGGTGELFF. As DNA, the CDR3 is TGTGCCAGCAGTGACCCAGGGGGCGGCACCGGGGAGCTGTTTTTT. V and J are TRBV6-2 or TRBV6-3 and TRBJ2-2; 8 nucleotides align to TRBD1. The CDR3 has 15 amino acids. V shed 5 bases and J 4 bases; nucleotides not matched to a gene: 6. CDR1 MNHEY and CDR2 SVGEGT come from the germline V gene.

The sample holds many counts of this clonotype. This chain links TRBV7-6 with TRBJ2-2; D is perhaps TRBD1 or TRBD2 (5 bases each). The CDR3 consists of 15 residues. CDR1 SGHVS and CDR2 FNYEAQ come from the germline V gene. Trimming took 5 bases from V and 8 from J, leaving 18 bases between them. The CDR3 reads CASSNQGVAPGELFF. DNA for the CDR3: TGTGCCAGCAGCAACCAGGGAGTCGCCCCGGGGGAGCTGTTTTTT.

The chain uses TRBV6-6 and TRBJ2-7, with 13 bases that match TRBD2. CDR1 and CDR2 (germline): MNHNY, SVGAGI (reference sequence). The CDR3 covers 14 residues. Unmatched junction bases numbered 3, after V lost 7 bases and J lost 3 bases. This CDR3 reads CASTTSGGVYEQYF. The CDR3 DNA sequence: TGTGCCAGCACCACTAGCGGGGGGGTCTACGAGCAGTACTTC.

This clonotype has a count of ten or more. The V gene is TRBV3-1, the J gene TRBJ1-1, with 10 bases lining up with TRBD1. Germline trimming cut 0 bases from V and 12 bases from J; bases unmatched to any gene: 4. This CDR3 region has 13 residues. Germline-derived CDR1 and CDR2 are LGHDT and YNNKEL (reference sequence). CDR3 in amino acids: CASSQEGTGESFF. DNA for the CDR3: TGTGCCAGCAGCCAAGAAGGGACAGGGGAGTCTTTCTTT.

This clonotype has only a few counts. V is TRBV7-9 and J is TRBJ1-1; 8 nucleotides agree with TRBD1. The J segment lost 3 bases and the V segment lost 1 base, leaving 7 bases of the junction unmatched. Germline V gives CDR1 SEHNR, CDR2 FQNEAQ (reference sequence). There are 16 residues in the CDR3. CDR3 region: CASSLGPTGADTEAFF. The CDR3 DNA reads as TGTGCCAGCAGCTTAGGACCGACAGGGGCAGACACTGAAGCTTTCTTT.

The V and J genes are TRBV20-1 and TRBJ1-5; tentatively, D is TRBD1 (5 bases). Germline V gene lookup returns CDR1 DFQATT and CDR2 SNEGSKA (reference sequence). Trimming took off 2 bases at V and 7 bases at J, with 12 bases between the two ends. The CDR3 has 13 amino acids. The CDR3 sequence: CSARMAGSQPQHF. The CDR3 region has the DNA TGCAGTGCTAGAATGGCAGGGAGCCAGCCCCAGCATTTT.

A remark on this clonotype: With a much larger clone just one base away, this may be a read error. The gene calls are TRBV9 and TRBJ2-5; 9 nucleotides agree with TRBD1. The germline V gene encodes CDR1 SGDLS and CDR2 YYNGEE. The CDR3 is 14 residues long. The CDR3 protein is CACSFYGQGETQYF. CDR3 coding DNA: TGTGCCTGCAGCTTTTACGGACAGGGGGAGACCCAGTACTTC.

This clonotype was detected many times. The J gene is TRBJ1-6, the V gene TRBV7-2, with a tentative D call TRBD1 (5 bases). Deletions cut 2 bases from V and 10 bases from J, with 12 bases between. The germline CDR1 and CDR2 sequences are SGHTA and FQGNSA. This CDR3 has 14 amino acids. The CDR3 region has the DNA TGTGCCAGCAGCTTACCCCCAGGGAACTCACCCCTCCACTTT. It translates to CASSLPPGNSPLHF. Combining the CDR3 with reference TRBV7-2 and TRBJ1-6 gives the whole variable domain GAGVSQSPSNKVTEKGKDVELRCDPISGHTALYWYRQSLGQGLEFLIYFQGNSAPDKSGLPSDRFSAERTGGSVSTLTIQRTQQEDSAVYLCASSLPPGNSPLHFGNGTRLTVT.

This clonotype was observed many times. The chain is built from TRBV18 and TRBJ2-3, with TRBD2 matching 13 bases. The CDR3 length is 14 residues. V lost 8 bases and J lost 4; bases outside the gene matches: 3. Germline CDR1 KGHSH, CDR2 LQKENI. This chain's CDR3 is CASRTSGSPDTQYF. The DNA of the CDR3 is TGTGCCAGCAGGACTAGCGGGAGCCCAGATACGCAGTATTTT.

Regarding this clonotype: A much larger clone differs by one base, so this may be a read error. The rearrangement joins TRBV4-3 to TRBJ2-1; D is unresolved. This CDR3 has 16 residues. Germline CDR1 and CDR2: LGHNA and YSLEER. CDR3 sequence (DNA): TGCGTCAGCAGCCAAGTTGCGCGCGTATCCTACAATGAGCAGTTCTTC. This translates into CVSSQVARVSYNEQFF.

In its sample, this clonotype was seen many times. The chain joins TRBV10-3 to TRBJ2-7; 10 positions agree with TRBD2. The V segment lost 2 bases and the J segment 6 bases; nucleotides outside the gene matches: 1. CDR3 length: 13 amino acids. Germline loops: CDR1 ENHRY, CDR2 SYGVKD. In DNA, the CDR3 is TGTGCCATCAGTGAGCTAGCGGGAGTCGAGCAGTACGTC. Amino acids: CAISELAGVEQYV.

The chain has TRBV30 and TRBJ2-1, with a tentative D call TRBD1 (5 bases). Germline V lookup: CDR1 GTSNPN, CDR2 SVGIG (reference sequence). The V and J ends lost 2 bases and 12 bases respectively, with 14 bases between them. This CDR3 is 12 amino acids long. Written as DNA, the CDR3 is TGTGCCTGGAGTCCGCAGGGTAGAACGCAGTTCTTC. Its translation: CAWSPQGRTQFF.

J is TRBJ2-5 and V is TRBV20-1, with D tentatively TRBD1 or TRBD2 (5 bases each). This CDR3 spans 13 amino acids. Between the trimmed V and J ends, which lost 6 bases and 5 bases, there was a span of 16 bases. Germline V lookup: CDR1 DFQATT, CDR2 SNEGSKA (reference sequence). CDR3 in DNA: TGCAGTGCATTGGACCAGGGCGGGGAGACCCAGTACTTC. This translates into CSALDQGGETQYF.

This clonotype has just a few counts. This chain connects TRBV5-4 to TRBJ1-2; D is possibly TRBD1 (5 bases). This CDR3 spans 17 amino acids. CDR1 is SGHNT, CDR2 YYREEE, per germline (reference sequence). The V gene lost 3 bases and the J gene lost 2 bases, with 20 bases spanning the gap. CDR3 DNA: TGTGCCAGCAGCTCCCCTATAGGGGCCGTGGGGAACTATGGCTACACCTTC. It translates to CASSSPIGAVGNYGYTF.

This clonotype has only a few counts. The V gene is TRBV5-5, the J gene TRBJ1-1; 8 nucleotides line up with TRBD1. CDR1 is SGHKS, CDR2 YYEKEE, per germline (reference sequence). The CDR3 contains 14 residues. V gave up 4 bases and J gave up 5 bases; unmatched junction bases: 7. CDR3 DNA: TGTGCCAGCAGCACGACAGGGGAGTGGACTGAAGCTTTCTTT. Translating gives CASSTTGEWTEAFF.

In DNA, the CDR3 is TGCAGCTTCGGGACGCAGTATTTT. It translates to CSFGTQYF. The chain recombines TRBV29-1 with TRBJ2-3; D remains unclear. The germline V and J ends were trimmed by 8 bases and 9 bases, with 6 bases remaining between them. The germline CDR1 and CDR2 sequences are SQVTM and ANQGSEA. The CDR3 is 8 amino acids.

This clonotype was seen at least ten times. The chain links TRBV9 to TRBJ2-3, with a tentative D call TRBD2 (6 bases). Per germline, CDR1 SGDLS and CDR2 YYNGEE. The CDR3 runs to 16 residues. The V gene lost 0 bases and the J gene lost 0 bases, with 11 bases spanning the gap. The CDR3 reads CASSVEAGYSTDTQYF. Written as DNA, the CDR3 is TGTGCCAGCAGCGTAGAGGCGGGGTACAGCACAGATACGCAGTATTTT.